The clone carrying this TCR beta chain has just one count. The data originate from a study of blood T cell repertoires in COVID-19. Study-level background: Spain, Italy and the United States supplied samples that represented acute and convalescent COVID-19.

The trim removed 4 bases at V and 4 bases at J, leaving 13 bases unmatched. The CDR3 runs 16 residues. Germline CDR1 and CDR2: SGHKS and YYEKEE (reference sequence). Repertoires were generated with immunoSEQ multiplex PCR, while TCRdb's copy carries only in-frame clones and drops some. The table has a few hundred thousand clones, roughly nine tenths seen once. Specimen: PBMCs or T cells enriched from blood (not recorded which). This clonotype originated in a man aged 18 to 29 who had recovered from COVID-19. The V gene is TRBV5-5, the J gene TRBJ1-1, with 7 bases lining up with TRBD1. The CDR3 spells CASSLGQMFTFTEAFF. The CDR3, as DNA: TGTGCCAGCAGCCTGGGACAGATGTTTACCTTCACTGAAGCTTTCTTT.